A selection of T cell receptor beta chains follows, all from one sample in a study of cytomegalovirus exposure and HLA in healthy donors. TCRdb keeps only in-frame clones here, not all; method: immunoSEQ multiplex PCR. The repertoire has fewer than 200,000 clones, 70% to 80% of them found once; the top ten carry roughly 4.2%. Sequencing was performed on PBMCs. These receptors were taken from a man aged 35-49 years in good health and CMV-seronegative. The CDR3 runs from the conserved cysteine through the conserved F or W. D genes are given only for firm matches. Clone size appears in some rows only: once, few, many, or a class for an expanded clone.

cdr3_aa: CASSPEIGSAYEQYF; cdr3_nt: TGTGCCAGCAGCCCCGAGATAGGGAGTGCCTACGAGCAGTACTTC; j_call: TRBJ2-7; d_call: .; v_call: TRBV7-9; clone_size: .
cdr3_aa: CASSQSTGLEEKLFF; cdr3_nt: TGCGCCAGCAGTCAATCTACAGGGTTAGAGGAAAAACTGTTTTTT; j_call: TRBJ1-4; d_call: .; v_call: TRBV23-1; clone_size: .
cdr3_aa: CASSPDRGTNTEAFF; cdr3_nt: TGTGCCAGCAGCCCCGACAGGGGAACGAACACTGAAGCTTTCTTT; j_call: TRBJ1-1; d_call: TRBD1; v_call: TRBV5-4; clone_size: .
cdr3_aa: CAVPVPPSEQYF; cdr3_nt: TGTGCCGTTCCCGTTCCACCGAGCGAGCAGTACTTC; j_call: TRBJ2-7; d_call: .; v_call: TRBV9; clone_size: .
cdr3_aa: CSAGTGQYEQYF; cdr3_nt: TGCAGCGCAGGGACAGGGCAGTACGAGCAGTACTTC; j_call: TRBJ2-7; d_call: TRBD1; v_call: TRBV29-1; clone_size: .
cdr3_aa: CASDRTGKNTEAFF; cdr3_nt: TGTGCCAGCGATCGGACAGGGAAGAACACTGAAGCTTTCTTT; j_call: TRBJ1-1; d_call: TRBD1; v_call: TRBV7-8; clone_size: .
cdr3_aa: CAWGQGRNQPQHF; cdr3_nt: TGTGCCTGGGGACAGGGCCGTAATCAGCCCCAGCATTTT; j_call: TRBJ1-5; d_call: TRBD1; v_call: TRBV30; clone_size: .
cdr3_aa: CASRVDYNEQYF; cdr3_nt: TGTGCCAGCAGGGTAGACTATAACGAGCAGTACTTC; j_call: TRBJ2-7; d_call: .; v_call: TRBV7-9; clone_size: .
cdr3_aa: CASTPLGHVNGNTIYF; cdr3_nt: TGTGCCAGTACCCCCTTAGGACATGTGAATGGAAACACCATATATTTT; j_call: TRBJ1-3; d_call: .; v_call: TRBV19; clone_size: few
cdr3_aa: CASSGGSGTATNEKLFF; cdr3_nt: TGTGCCAGCAGCGGAGGGTCAGGGACTGCAACTAATGAAAAACTGTTTTTT; j_call: TRBJ1-4; d_call: .; v_call: TRBV7-9; clone_size: few
cdr3_aa: CAWSLLVSDGSDTQYF; cdr3_nt: TGTGCCTGGAGTCTCCTGGTTTCCGACGGGTCAGATACGCAGTATTTT; j_call: TRBJ2-3; d_call: .; v_call: TRBV30; clone_size: .
cdr3_aa: CASSSTGDRSGNTIYF; cdr3_nt: TGCGCCAGCAGCTCGACAGGGGATCGGTCTGGAAACACCATATATTTT; j_call: TRBJ1-3; d_call: TRBD1; v_call: TRBV5-1; clone_size: .
cdr3_aa: CASSQDAGDTEAFF; cdr3_nt: TGTGCCAGCAGCCAAGATGCGGGGGACACTGAAGCTTTCTTT; j_call: TRBJ1-1; d_call: .; v_call: TRBV4-2; clone_size: .
cdr3_aa: CASSLSWDSSYEQYF; cdr3_nt: TGTGCCAGCAGTCTAAGCTGGGACAGCTCCTACGAGCAGTACTTC; j_call: TRBJ2-7; d_call: TRBD1; v_call: TRBV6-5; clone_size: few
cdr3_aa: CASSQDWSSYNEQFF; cdr3_nt: TGTGCTAGCAGTCAGGACTGGAGCTCCTACAATGAGCAGTTCTTC; j_call: TRBJ2-1; d_call: .; v_call: TRBV7-7; clone_size: .
cdr3_aa: CASSPNLDREQFF; cdr3_nt: TGTGCCAGCTCACCTAACCTGGACAGGGAGCAGTTCTTC; j_call: TRBJ2-1; d_call: TRBD1; v_call: TRBV18; clone_size: .
cdr3_aa: CASSYLQAQNIQYF; cdr3_nt: TGTGCCAGCAGTTATTTGCAGGCTCAAAACATTCAGTACTTC; j_call: TRBJ2-4; d_call: .; v_call: TRBV6-9; clone_size: once